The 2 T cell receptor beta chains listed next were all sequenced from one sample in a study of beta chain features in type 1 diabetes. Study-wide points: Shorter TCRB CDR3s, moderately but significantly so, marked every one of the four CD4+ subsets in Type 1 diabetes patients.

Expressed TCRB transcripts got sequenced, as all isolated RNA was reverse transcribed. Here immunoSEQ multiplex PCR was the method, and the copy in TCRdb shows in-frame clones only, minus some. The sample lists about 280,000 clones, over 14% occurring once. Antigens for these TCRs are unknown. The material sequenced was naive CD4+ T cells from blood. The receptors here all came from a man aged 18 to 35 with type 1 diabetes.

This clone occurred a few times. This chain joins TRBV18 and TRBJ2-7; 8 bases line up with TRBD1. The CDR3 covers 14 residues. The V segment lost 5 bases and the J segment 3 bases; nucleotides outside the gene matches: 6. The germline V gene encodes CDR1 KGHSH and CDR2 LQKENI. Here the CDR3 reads CASSLGQDLYEQYF. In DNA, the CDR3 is TGTGCCAGCTCATTGGGACAGGACCTCTACGAGCAGTACTTC.

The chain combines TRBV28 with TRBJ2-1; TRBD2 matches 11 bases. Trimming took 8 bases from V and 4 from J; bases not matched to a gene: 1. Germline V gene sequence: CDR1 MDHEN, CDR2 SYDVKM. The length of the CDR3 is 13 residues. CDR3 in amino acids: CASLAGGYNEQFF. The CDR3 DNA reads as TGTGCCAGCCTAGCGGGGGGTTACAATGAGCAGTTCTTC.